This T cell receptor beta chain comes out of a study of blood T cells in healthy people across ages. A second PCR, run for about 6 to 11 cycles, used a sample-barcoded 5' primer plus a J-beta primer mix. Each TCR beta cDNA got a 12-nucleotide random molecular identifier. TCRdb re-analysed the 5' RACE reads in MiXCR, keeping a single row per CDR3 protein. The data show about 780,000 distinct CDR3 sequences, 46% seen once. A note on this clonotype: What it recognizes is unknown.

CDR3 length: 16 residues. The V end lost 4 bases, the J end lost 0 bases, and 9 bases lay between the germline ends. Germline lookup yields CDR1 KGHDR and CDR2 SFDVKD. Study-wide points: The study found more naive CD4+ cells and higher diversity in long-lived than aged donors. Not knowing donor CMV status may have confounded expanded clonotype changes.

This clonotype was sampled from an elderly man in good health. Input material: blood. The J gene is TRBJ2-6, the V gene TRBV24-1; D is uncertain. This CDR3 is CATSDQASSGANVLTF. In nucleotides, the CDR3 is TGTGCCACCAGTGACCAAGCTTCCTCTGGGGCCAACGTCCTGACTTTC.